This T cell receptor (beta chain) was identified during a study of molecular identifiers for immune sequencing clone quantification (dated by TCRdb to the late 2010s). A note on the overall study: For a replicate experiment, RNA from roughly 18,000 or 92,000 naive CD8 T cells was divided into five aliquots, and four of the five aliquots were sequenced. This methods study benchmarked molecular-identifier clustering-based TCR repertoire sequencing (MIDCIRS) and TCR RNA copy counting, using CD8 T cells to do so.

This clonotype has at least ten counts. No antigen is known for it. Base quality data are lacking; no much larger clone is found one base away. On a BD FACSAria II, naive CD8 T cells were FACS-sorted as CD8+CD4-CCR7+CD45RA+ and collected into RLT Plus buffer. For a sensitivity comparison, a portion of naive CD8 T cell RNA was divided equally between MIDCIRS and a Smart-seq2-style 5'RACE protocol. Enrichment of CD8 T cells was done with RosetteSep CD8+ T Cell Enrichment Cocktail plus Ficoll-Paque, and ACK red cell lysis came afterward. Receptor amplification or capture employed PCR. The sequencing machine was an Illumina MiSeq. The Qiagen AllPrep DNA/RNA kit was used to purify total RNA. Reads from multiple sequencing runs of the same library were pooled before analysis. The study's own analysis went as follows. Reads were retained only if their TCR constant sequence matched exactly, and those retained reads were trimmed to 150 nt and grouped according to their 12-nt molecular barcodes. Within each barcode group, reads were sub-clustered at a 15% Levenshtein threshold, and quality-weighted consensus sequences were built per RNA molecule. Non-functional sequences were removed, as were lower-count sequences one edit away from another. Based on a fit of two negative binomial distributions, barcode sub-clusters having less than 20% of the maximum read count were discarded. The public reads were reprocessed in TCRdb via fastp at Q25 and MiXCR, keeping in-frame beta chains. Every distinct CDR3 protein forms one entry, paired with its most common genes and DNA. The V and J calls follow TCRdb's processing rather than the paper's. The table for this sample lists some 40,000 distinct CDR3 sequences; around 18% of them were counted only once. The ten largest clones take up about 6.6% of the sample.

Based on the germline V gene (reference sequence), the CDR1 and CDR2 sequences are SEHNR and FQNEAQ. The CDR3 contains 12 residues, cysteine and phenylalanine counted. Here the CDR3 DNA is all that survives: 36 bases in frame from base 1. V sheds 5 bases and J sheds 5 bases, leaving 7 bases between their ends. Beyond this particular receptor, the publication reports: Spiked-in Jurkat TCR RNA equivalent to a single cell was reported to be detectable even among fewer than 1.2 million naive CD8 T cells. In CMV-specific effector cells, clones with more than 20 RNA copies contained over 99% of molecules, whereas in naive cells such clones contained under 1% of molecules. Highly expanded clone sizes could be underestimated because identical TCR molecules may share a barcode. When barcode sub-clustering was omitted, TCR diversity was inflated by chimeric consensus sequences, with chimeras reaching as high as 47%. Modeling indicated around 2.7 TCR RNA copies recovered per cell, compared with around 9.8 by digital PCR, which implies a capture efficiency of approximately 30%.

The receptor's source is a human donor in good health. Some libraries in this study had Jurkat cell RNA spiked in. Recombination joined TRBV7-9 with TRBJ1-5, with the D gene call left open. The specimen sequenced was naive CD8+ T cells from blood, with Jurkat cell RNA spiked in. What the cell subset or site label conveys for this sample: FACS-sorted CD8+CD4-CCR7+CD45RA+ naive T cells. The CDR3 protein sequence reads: CASSTRDQPQHF. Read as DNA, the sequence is TGTGCCAGCAGCACCCGGGATCAGCCCCAGCATTTT.